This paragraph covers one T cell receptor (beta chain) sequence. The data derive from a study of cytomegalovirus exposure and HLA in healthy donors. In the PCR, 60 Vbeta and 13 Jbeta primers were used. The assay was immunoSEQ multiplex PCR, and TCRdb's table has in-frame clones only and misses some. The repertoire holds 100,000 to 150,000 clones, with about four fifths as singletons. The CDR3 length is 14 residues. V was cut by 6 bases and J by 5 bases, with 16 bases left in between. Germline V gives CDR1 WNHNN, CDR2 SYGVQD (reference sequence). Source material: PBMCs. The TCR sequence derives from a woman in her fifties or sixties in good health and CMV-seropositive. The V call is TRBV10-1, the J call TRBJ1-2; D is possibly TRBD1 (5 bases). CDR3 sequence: CASSPLQAIYGYTF. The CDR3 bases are TGCGCCAGCAGCCCCTTACAGGCAATTTATGGCTACACCTTC.